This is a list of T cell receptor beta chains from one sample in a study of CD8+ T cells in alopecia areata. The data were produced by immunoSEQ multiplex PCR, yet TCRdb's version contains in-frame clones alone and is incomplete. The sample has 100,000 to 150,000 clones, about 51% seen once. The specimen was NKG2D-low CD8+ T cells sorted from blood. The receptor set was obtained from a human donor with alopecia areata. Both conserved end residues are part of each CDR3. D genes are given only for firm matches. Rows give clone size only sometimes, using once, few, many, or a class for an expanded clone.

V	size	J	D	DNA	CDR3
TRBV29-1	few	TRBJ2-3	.	TGCAGCGTTGAAATTTCACGGCTAGCACCAGATACGCAGTATTTT	CSVEISRLAPDTQYF
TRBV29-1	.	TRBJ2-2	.	TGCAGCGTTGAAGATTCACTTCTAACTAGGGGCACCGGGGAGCTGTTTTTT	CSVEDSLLTRGTGELFF
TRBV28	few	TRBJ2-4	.	TGTGCCAGCTCCACGAAACTAGCCAAAAACATTCAGTACTTC	CASSTKLAKNIQYF
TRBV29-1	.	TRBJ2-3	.	TGCAGCGTTGTGGGGGTCAGCACAGATACGCAGTATTTT	CSVVGVSTDTQYF
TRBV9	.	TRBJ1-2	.	TGTGCCAGCAGCAACGGCCCGGGGGGCGGCTACACCTTC	CASSNGPGGGYTF
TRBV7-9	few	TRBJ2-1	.	TGTGCCAGCAGCAGGAGCTCCTACAATGAGCAGTTCTTC	CASSRSSYNEQFF
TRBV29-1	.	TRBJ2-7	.	TGCAGCGTTGGGGAGCATAGCGAGGAGCAGTACTTC	CSVGEHSEEQYF
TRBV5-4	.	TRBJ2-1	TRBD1	TGTGCCAGCAGCTCAAACGACAGGGAGAAGGATGAGCAGTTCTTC	CASSSNDREKDEQFF
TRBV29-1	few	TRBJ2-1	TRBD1	TGCAGCGGAACCGAGGGGGCTGGAGAGCAGTTCTTC	CSGTEGAGEQFF
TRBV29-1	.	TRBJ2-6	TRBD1	TGCAGCGTTGAAGATCGGACAGGGGGCAATGGGGCCAACGTCCTGACTTTC	CSVEDRTGGNGANVLTF
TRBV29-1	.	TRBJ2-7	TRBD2	TGCAGCGTTGAAGAAGGCCTAGCGGGAGCCACCTACGAGCAGTACTTC	CSVEEGLAGATYEQYF
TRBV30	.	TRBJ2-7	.	TGTGCCTGGAAGGGGAGCTCCTACGAGCAGTACTTC	CAWKGSSYEQYF
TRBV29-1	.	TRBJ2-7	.	TGCAGCGTGCCGGACAGCTCCTACGAGCAGTACTTC	CSVPDSSYEQYF
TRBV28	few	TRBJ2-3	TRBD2	TGTGCCAGCAGTTTTGTTGCTAGCGGCGCTAGCACAGATACGCAGTATTTT	CASSFVASGASTDTQYF
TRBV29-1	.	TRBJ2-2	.	TGCAGCGGTGAAGAAGGGGCCGGGGAGCTGTTTTTT	CSGEEGAGELFF
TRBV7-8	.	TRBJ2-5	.	TGTGCCAGCAGCACCAGACGAGACAGAAATCTTCAAGAGACCCAGTACTTC	CASSTRRDRNLQETQYF
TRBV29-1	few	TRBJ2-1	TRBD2	TGCAGCTTCGCCAGCGGGAGCTCCTACAATGAGCAGTTCTTC	CSFASGSSYNEQFF
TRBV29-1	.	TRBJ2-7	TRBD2	TGCAGCGTTCTAGCGGCATACTACGAGCAGTACTTC	CSVLAAYYEQYF
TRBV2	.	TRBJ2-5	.	TGTGCCAGCAGTCCCCTTAGGACTCAAGAGACCCAGTACTTC	CASSPLRTQETQYF
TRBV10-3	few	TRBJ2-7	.	TGTGCCATCAGTGATGACGAAAACGAGCAGTACTTC	CAISDDENEQYF
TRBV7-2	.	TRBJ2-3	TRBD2	TGTGCCAGCAGATCACTAGCGGGTGTGAGCACAGATACGCAGTATTTT	CASRSLAGVSTDTQYF
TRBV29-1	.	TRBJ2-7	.	TGCAGCGTTGTAGCCTCGGGGACATTCTACGAGCAGTACTTC	CSVVASGTFYEQYF
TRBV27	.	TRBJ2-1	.	TGTGCCTCCGGGGGGCAAAATGAGCAGTTCTTC	CASGGQNEQFF
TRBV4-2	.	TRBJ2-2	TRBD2	TGTGCCAGCAGCCCCATGGGACTAACGACCGGGGAGCTGTTTTTT	CASSPMGLTTGELFF
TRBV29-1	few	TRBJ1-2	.	TGCAGCGTTTTGCAACCAGGGGGCTACACCTTC	CSVLQPGGYTF
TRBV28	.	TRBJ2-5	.	TGTGCCAGCAGTCTCCTGAGAACCGAGAGCGAGACCCAGTACTTC	CASSLLRTESETQYF